These T cell receptor beta chains were read from a single sample in a study of shared clonotypes between healthy human individuals. Clones were sequenced by immunoSEQ multiplex PCR, and TCRdb holds only the in-frame ones, with some missing. The table shows about 330,000 clones, with around 90% occurring only once. Source material: memory CD8+ T cells sorted from blood. Source of these receptors: a man younger than 35 in good health. Each CDR3 is given with its conserved first and last residue. The order of the fields is D gene, clone size, V gene, J gene, CDR3 protein, CDR3 DNA. D genes are given only for firm matches. Only part of the rows carry a size: once, few, many, or a class if the clone is expanded.

d_call: NA
clone_size: NA
v_call: TRBV6-5
j_call: TRBJ1-2
cdr3_aa: CASSQVGYYGYTF
cdr3_nt: TGTGCCAGCAGTCAGGTGGGGTACTATGGCTACACCTTC

d_call: TRBD2
clone_size: NA
v_call: TRBV11-2
j_call: TRBJ2-3
cdr3_aa: CASSRYPGLRPTSTDTQYF
cdr3_nt: TGTGCCAGCAGTCGGTACCCGGGACTACGACCGACTAGCACAGATACGCAGTATTTT

d_call: NA
clone_size: NA
v_call: TRBV28
j_call: TRBJ1-2
cdr3_aa: CASSLGQGINYGYTF
cdr3_nt: TGTGCCAGCAGTTTAGGGCAGGGGATTAACTATGGCTACACCTTC

d_call: NA
clone_size: NA
v_call: TRBV5-4
j_call: TRBJ1-1
cdr3_aa: CASSFGHSYTEAFF
cdr3_nt: TGTGCCAGCAGCTTTGGACACTCTTACACTGAAGCTTTCTTT

d_call: TRBD1
clone_size: NA
v_call: TRBV2
j_call: TRBJ2-7
cdr3_aa: CASTQHGTGADEQYF
cdr3_nt: TGTGCCAGCACTCAACACGGGACAGGGGCGGACGAGCAGTACTTC

d_call: NA
clone_size: NA
v_call: TRBV2
j_call: TRBJ2-5
cdr3_aa: CASRLNRVEQYF
cdr3_nt: TGTGCCAGCAGACTAAACAGGGTGGAGCAGTACTTC

d_call: NA
clone_size: NA
v_call: TRBV18
j_call: TRBJ1-2
cdr3_aa: CASSPPSRDGDCTF
cdr3_nt: TGTGCCAGCTCACCACCTTCCCGCGACGGGGATTGCACCTTC

d_call: NA
clone_size: NA
v_call: TRBV5-1
j_call: TRBJ2-7
cdr3_aa: CASSLGLLYSYEQYF
cdr3_nt: TGCGCCAGCAGCTTAGGACTCCTCTACTCCTACGAGCAGTACTTC

d_call: NA
clone_size: NA
v_call: TRBV5-6
j_call: TRBJ2-7
cdr3_aa: CASSLGLVAYEQYF
cdr3_nt: TGTGCCAGCAGCTTGGGTCTAGTTGCCTACGAGCAGTACTTC

d_call: NA
clone_size: NA
v_call: TRBV7-9
j_call: TRBJ2-1
cdr3_aa: CASSSNWTWLPYNEQFF
cdr3_nt: TGTGCCAGCAGCTCAAATTGGACCTGGCTGCCCTACAATGAGCAGTTCTTC

d_call: NA
clone_size: NA
v_call: TRBV6-1
j_call: TRBJ2-7
cdr3_aa: CASTPFHYEQYF
cdr3_nt: TGTGCCAGCACCCCTTTTCACTACGAGCAGTACTTC

d_call: NA
clone_size: NA
v_call: TRBV4-3
j_call: TRBJ2-1
cdr3_aa: CASSQDLGVNEQFF
cdr3_nt: TGCGCCAGCAGCCAAGACCTTGGGGTCAATGAGCAGTTCTTC

d_call: NA
clone_size: few
v_call: TRBV6-1
j_call: TRBJ2-1
cdr3_aa: CASSEASIRYNEQFF
cdr3_nt: TGTGCCAGCAGTGAAGCCTCGATCAGGTACAATGAGCAGTTCTTC